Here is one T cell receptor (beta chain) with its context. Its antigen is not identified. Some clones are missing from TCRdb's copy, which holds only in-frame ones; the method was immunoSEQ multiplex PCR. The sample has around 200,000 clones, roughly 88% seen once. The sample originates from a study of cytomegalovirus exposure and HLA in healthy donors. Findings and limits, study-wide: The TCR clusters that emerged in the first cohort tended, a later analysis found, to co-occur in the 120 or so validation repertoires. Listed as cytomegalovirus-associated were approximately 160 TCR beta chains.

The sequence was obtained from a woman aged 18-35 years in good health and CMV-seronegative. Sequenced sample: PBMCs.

The CDR3, as DNA: TGCAGCGCAGAGGGAGATTTCAATGAGCAGTTCTTC. It translates to CSAEGDFNEQFF. This chain connects TRBV29-1 to TRBJ2-1; D perhaps matches TRBD2 (5 bases). This CDR3 spans 12 amino acids. Germline loops: CDR1 SQVTM, CDR2 ANQGSEA. The ends were cut back, 7 bases at V and 6 bases at J, with 13 bases in the middle.